A selection of T cell receptor beta chains follows, all from one sample in a study of T-cell reconstitution after alpha-beta-depleted transplantation in children. MiXCR, applied by TCRdb to the PCR reads, yields one record per CDR3 protein. In the table there are 300,000 or so distinct CDR3 sequences, around 20% of which are singletons. Sequences were derived from PBMCs, mostly from graft donor cells, sampled 180 days after TCRalphabeta/CD19-depleted stem cell transplant. All receptors come from a male patient younger than 18 who had a stem cell transplant for acute lymphoblastic leukemia, so the T cells may come from the graft donor. The CDR3 runs from the conserved cysteine through the conserved F or W. D genes are given only for firm matches. The size field is filled for only some rows; it gives once, few, many or a size class.

V	J	size	D	DNA	CDR3
TRBV5-5	TRBJ1-2	many	NA	TGTGCCAGCAGCCTTCAGATTAACGGCTACACCTTC	CASSLQINGYTF
TRBV11-2	TRBJ2-3	few	NA	TGTGCCAGCAGCTTGATGAGTGATACGCAGTATTTT	CASSLMSDTQYF
TRBV6-5	TRBJ2-7	NA	NA	TGTGCCAGCAGTTACTCGGGGGGGCTAGGCTCCTACGAGCAGTACTTC	CASSYSGGLGSYEQYF
TRBV4-1	TRBJ1-2	few	NA	TGCGCCAGCAGCCAGCCTCGGGCCAGGGAGTATGGCTACACCTTC	CASSQPRAREYGYTF
TRBV19	TRBJ2-1	NA	NA	TGTGCCAGTAGTCTCGGGACTGCCCGCTACAATGAGCAGTTCTTC	CASSLGTARYNEQFF
TRBV12-3/TRBV12-4	TRBJ1-6	NA	NA	TGTGCCAGCAGATTAACAGGGAACCCGTCACCCCTCCACTTT	CASRLTGNPSPLHF
TRBV15	TRBJ1-4	few	TRBD1	TGTGCCACCAGCAGCAGGGGGAACGATGAAAAACTGTTTTTT	CATSSRGNDEKLFF
TRBV12-3/TRBV12-4	TRBJ2-7	few	TRBD2	TGTGCCAGCAGTTTTCGGGGGGGGGAGCAGTACTTC	CASSFRGGEQYF
TRBV12-3/TRBV12-4	TRBJ2-7	NA	NA	TGTGCCAGCAGGCCGGGACCCTTCTACGAGCAGTACTTC	CASRPGPFYEQYF
TRBV4-2	TRBJ2-3	NA	NA	TGTGCCAGCAGCCAAGGTAGTAGCAGGGAGACAGATACGCAGTATTTT	CASSQGSSRETDTQYF
TRBV12-3/TRBV12-4	TRBJ1-4	NA	NA	TGTGCCAGCGTGGGTCTAATCCGTGGTGAAAAACTGTTTTTT	CASVGLIRGEKLFF
TRBV6-2/TRBV6-3	TRBJ2-1	NA	NA	TGTGCCAGCAGTTATTATCATGAGCAGTTCTTC	CASSYYHEQFF
TRBV20-1	TRBJ2-5	few	NA	TGCAGTTGCGGTGAGACCCAGTACTTC	CSCGETQYF
TRBV15	TRBJ2-2	few	NA	TGTGCCACCAGCAGAGATGTGGGGTCCTATTCCGGGGAGCTGTTTTTT	CATSRDVGSYSGELFF
TRBV25-1	TRBJ2-1	NA	TRBD2	TGTGCCAGCAGTGATGGAGGGAGGGCCCTCTACAATGAGCAGTTCTTC	CASSDGGRALYNEQFF
TRBV5-1	TRBJ2-3	NA	TRBD1	TGCGCCAGCAGCTTGGAGGACAGGTCCCGCACAGATACGCAGTATTTT	CASSLEDRSRTDTQYF
TRBV5-1	TRBJ2-7	NA	NA	TGCGCCAGCAGCCCGAAGGGAAACCGCTACTACGAGCAGTACTTC	CASSPKGNRYYEQYF
TRBV6-1	TRBJ2-7	few	TRBD2	TGTGCCAGCAGTGATTCGACTAGCGGGTACGAGCAGTACTTC	CASSDSTSGYEQYF
TRBV21-1	TRBJ2-7	once	NA	TGTGCCAGGTTAGCGGTCCGGAGAGGTAGGGGCTACGAGCAGTACTTC	CARLAVRRGRGYEQYF
TRBV5-1	TRBJ2-2	NA	TRBD2	TGCGCCAGCAGCTCTAGCGGGAGGCTCAACACCGGGGAGCTGTTTTTT	CASSSSGRLNTGELFF
TRBV4-1	TRBJ1-2	NA	NA	TGCGCCAGCAGCCACAGGGGTAACTATGGCTACACCTTC	CASSHRGNYGYTF
TRBV6-6	TRBJ2-7	few	TRBD2	TGTGCCAGCAGTTTAGCGGGAGAGGACGAGCAGTACTTC	CASSLAGEDEQYF
TRBV20-1	TRBJ2-5	NA	NA	TGCAGTGCCGAGAGTTGGGCGACAGAGACCCAGTACTTC	CSAESWATETQYF
TRBV12-3/TRBV12-4	TRBJ1-2	NA	NA	TGTGCCAGCAGGTCCAGAGGTGGCTACACCTTC	CASRSRGGYTF
TRBV20-1	TRBJ1-6	few	NA	TGCAGCGGGAATTCACCCCTCCACTTT	CSGNSPLHF
TRBV2	TRBJ1-1	many	NA	TGTGGAATTCTCACTGAAGCTTTCTTT	CGILTEAFF
TRBV18	TRBJ1-5	few	NA	TGTGCCAGCTCACCACTAGCGGCAACTAGCAATCAGCCCCAGCATTTT	CASSPLAATSNQPQHF
TRBV12-3/TRBV12-4	TRBJ1-1	many	NA	TGTGCCAGCAGTTTTATGAACACTGAAGCTTTCTTT	CASSFMNTEAFF
TRBV9	TRBJ2-3	NA	TRBD2	TGTGCCAGCAGCGCCGGGACTAGCGGGAGTGTGAGTCGAGATACGCAGTATTTT	CASSAGTSGSVSRDTQYF
TRBV5-1	TRBJ2-7	NA	TRBD1	TGCGCCAGCGGGCCTGGGACAGGGGTCTACGAGCAGTACTTC	CASGPGTGVYEQYF
TRBV20-1	TRBJ2-7	few	TRBD1	TGCAGTGCTAGAGGGGGACAGGGGGGGAAGTACGAGCAGTACTTC	CSARGGQGGKYEQYF
TRBV5-1	TRBJ2-7	few	TRBD1	TGCGCCAGCAGCTTCGGTGGGACAGTCTACGAGCAGTACTTC	CASSFGGTVYEQYF
TRBV12-3/TRBV12-4	TRBJ2-7	many	NA	TGTGCCAGCAGTTTGACTAGGTTCTACGAGCAGTACTTC	CASSLTRFYEQYF
TRBV20-1	TRBJ2-5	NA	TRBD1	TGCAGTGCTAGACATAATCTTCCCTGGTACAGGGGGCGGGAGACCCAGTACTTC	CSARHNLPWYRGRETQYF
TRBV27	TRBJ1-1	few	NA	TGTGCCAGCAGTTTATTTTCCGTCGGCAGGGCTGGGGGAGCTTTCTTT	CASSLFSVGRAGGAFF
TRBV20-1	TRBJ2-1	NA	TRBD1	TGCAGTGCGCCTACAGGGGGCGCTTACAATGAGCAGTTCTTC	CSAPTGGAYNEQFF
TRBV12-3/TRBV12-4	TRBJ2-7	few	NA	TGTGCCAGCAGTTTCGGACCGCTCGAGCAGTACTTC	CASSFGPLEQYF
TRBV2	TRBJ1-2	NA	TRBD1	TGTGCCACACTGGACAGGGGGTTTAACTATGGCTACACCTTC	CATLDRGFNYGYTF
TRBV6-5	TRBJ2-1	few	NA	TGTGCCAGCAGTTACGGGACGGGTTCCTACAATGAGCAGTTCTTC	CASSYGTGSYNEQFF
TRBV3-1	TRBJ1-1	many	NA	TGTGCCAGCAGCCAAGATAGCAGCCTCACTGAAGCTTTCTTT	CASSQDSSLTEAFF
TRBV12-3/TRBV12-4	TRBJ2-7	few	NA	TGTGCCAGCAGTTTCTTCAGGGGCGACGAGCAGTACTTC	CASSFFRGDEQYF
TRBV9	TRBJ1-1	NA	TRBD1	TGTGCCAGCAGCGTCGGACAGGGGATGAACACTGAAGCTTTCTTT	CASSVGQGMNTEAFF
TRBV20-1	TRBJ1-2	once	NA	TGCAGTTCCCATCCAGGGTTGGGGTCAGGGGCCTATGGCTACACCTTC	CSSHPGLGSGAYGYTF
TRBV7-9	TRBJ1-5	NA	NA	TGTGCCAGCAGCTTCAGTCCCGGGACGTCCAATCAGCCCCAGCATTTT	CASSFSPGTSNQPQHF